This T cell receptor beta chain emerged from a study of OX40 agonist ivuxolimab in advanced cancers. About the study: Patients were infused with ivuxolimab every 2 weeks at 0.01 to 10 mg/kg. Among those enrolled, mean age was around 55 years (range roughly 20 to 85) and roughly 84% were male.

Notes on this clone: Its matching antigen is unknown.

Trimming shortened V by 7 bases and J by 3 bases, and 16 bases separated the two germline ends. The CDR3 has 15 residues. The germline CDR1 and CDR2 sequences are SGHAT and FQNNGV. Here immunoSEQ multiplex PCR was the method, and the copy in TCRdb shows in-frame clones only, minus some. The data hold about 68,000 clones, with about 89% observed a single time. Whole-study findings and limits: Clonal expansion was among the lowest in partial responders at 0.1-3.0 mg/kg, especially CD8+.

Sequenced here: CD4+ or CD8+ T cells sorted from blood, sampled in a trial of the OX40 agonist ivuxolimab. This sequence joins TRBV11-2 and TRBJ1-3; no firm D call. The origin of this receptor is an adult with an advanced solid tumor such as melanoma, head and neck, liver or kidney cancer. The CDR3 is CASTNGQVFGNTIYF. Here the CDR3 DNA reads TGTGCCAGCACCAATGGGCAGGTTTTTGGAAACACCATATATTTT.